Listed below are T cell receptor beta chains from one sample, sequenced in a study of T cell changes during pregnancy in multiple sclerosis. The repertoire was sequenced with immunoSEQ multiplex PCR; TCRdb's copy has only in-frame clones and lacks some. The sample lists 60,000 to 75,000 clones, roughly 91% seen once, with over 0.7% in the top ten. This sample comprised peripheral blood, obtained before pregnancy. The receptors shown here come from a female donor with multiple sclerosis, enrolled in a pregnancy study. CDR3s leave out the opening cysteine and the closing phenylalanine or tryptophan. The order of the fields is clone size, V gene, J gene, CDR3 protein. Clone size is given for some rows only: seen once, a few or many times, or a class if the clone is expanded.

>.|TRBV9|TRBJ1-3
ASSNAGTGNTIY
>.|TRBV6-5|TRBJ2-5
ASRETSGGSPTQY
>once|TRBV7-9|TRBJ1-5
ASSLGQGYQPQH
>.|TRBV9|TRBJ2-1
ASSSRYNEQF
>.|TRBV7-9|TRBJ2-3
ASSPRSSGGDLNTQY
>.|TRBV4-1|TRBJ2-5
ASSLRQTTETQY
>.|TRBV4-2|TRBJ2-7
ASSQGDISSYEQY
>.|TRBV2|TRBJ2-1
ARVGSPTEQF
>.|TRBV4-2|TRBJ2-1
ASSRTRHEQF
>.|TRBV2|TRBJ1-1
ASRRGQGLGGTTEAF
>.|TRBV9|TRBJ2-2
ASRSLRNTGELF
>.|TRBV18|TRBJ1-1
ASSPGGPNTEAF
>.|TRBV5-4|TRBJ1-4
ASSPGPMGPVEKLF
>.|TRBV4-2|TRBJ2-5
ASSHRTSGGFVETQY
>.|TRBV5-6|TRBJ1-5
ASSWGGEPQH
>.|TRBV4-3|TRBJ1-1
ASSQDTTGNTEAF
>once|TRBV21-1|TRBJ1-1
AIPTGTKGTEAF
>once|TRBV9|TRBJ2-3
ASSGRTGASTDTQY
>few|TRBV6-5|TRBJ1-6
ASTKGQGFNSPLH
>.|TRBV7-9|TRBJ1-2
ASSGTGPNYGYT
>.|TRBV6-1|TRBJ1-1
ASSELDRGTEAF
>.|TRBV29-1|TRBJ2-1
SAGLAGGPKF
>.|TRBV5-6|TRBJ2-7
ASSLGGGASEQY
>.|TRBV18|TRBJ1-1
ASSPLQGDTEAF
>few|TRBV5-5|TRBJ2-7
ASSRDWSYEQY
>.|TRBV29-1|TRBJ1-2
SVVSGGGYT
>.|TRBV7-2|TRBJ1-5
ASSLGSGKGLYSNQPQH
>.|TRBV29-1|TRBJ1-2
SVGGGQGYSYGYT
>.|TRBV19|TRBJ2-3
ASSIGAPDTQY
>once|TRBV6-1|TRBJ2-5
ASSDPGLGETQY
>.|TRBV19|TRBJ1-1
ASSMQGARNTEAF
>.|TRBV15|TRBJ2-7
ATSRASGASWEQY
>.|TRBV6-1|TRBJ1-5
ASSAFPGNQPQH
>.|TRBV28|TRBJ1-1
ASSLEQRAGGGTEAF
>.|TRBV11-2|TRBJ2-7
ASSLGWTGHEQY
>once|TRBV4-3|TRBJ2-3
ASSPGYGAGTDTQY
>.|TRBV10-3|TRBJ2-1
AIGSGTGEWNEQF
>.|TRBV4-1|TRBJ2-5
ASSHPGLAGGPGRETQY
>.|TRBV7-3|TRBJ1-1
ASSLGQGYEAF
>once|TRBV5-6|TRBJ1-2
ASSLAGGAGGYT
>.|TRBV7-3|TRBJ1-1
ASSSYRSGSEAF
>.|TRBV5-5|TRBJ1-1
ASSLDLAGGVTEAF
>.|TRBV18|TRBJ2-3
ASSPPGSGGDTQY
>once|TRBV5-4|TRBJ2-1
ASSFGTSVYNEQF